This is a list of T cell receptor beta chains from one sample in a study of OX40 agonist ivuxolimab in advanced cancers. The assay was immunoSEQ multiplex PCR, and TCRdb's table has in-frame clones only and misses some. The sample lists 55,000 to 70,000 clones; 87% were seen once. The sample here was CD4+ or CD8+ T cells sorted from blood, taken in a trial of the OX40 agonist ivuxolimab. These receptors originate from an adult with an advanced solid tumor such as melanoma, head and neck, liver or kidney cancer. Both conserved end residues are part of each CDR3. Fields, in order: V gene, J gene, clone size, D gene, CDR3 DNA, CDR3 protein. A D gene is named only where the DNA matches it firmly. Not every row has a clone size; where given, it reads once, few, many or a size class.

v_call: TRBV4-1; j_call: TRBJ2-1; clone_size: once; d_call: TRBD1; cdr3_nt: TGCGCCAGCAGCCACCTGACAGGGGGGGATGAGCAGTTCTTC; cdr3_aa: CASSHLTGGDEQFF
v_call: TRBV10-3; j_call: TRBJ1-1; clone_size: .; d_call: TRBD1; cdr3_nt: TGTGCCATCAGTGAGGTGGCAGGGGGGTATACTGAAGCTTTCTTT; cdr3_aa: CAISEVAGGYTEAFF
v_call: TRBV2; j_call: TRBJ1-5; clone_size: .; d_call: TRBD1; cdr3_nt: TGTGCCTCCACAACGGACAGGGTAAATCAGCCCCAGCATTTT; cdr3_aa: CASTTDRVNQPQHF
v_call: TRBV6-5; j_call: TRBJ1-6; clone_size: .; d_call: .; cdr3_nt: TGTGCCAGCAGTTACGAACAGCGCCCTGGTTCACCCCTCCACTTT; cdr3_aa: CASSYEQRPGSPLHF
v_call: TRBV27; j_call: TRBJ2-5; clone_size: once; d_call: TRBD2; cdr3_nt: TGTGCCAGCAGTTTAAGAGGGTTCAGCGGGGGGACCACGGCGGCCCAGTACTTC; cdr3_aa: CASSLRGFSGGTTAAQYF
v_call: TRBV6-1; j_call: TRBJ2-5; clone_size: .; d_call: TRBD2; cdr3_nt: TGTGCCAGCAGTTCCGGACTAGAGGGAGAGACCCAGTACTTC; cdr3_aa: CASSSGLEGETQYF
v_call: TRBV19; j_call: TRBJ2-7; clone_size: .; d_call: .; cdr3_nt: TGTGCCAGCAACGCAGCTTGGGGCTCCTACGAGCAGTACTTC; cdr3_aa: CASNAAWGSYEQYF
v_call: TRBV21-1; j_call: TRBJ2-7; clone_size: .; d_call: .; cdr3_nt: TGTGCCAGCAGCAACCCCCTAGCGGGAGATCCCCACGAGCAGTACTTC; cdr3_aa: CASSNPLAGDPHEQYF
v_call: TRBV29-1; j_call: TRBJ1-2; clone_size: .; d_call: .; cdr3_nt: TGCAGCGTTGAAGCTTCGGCCCAAGCTAACTATGGCTACACCTTC; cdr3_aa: CSVEASAQANYGYTF
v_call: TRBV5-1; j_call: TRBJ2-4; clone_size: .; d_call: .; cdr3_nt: TGCGCCAGCAGCTGGAACTCCGGGGGTAGTGCGACCCGAGCCAAAAACATTCAGTACTTC; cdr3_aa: CASSWNSGGSATRAKNIQYF
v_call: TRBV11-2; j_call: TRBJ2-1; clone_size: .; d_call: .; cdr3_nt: TGTGCCAGCAGCTTAGGGGGGCGGGAGTGGGGCAATGAGCAGTTCTTC; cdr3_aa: CASSLGGREWGNEQFF
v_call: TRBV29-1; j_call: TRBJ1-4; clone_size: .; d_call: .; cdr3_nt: TGCAGCGTTCGTACGTCAACTAATGAAAAACTGTTTTTT; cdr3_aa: CSVRTSTNEKLFF
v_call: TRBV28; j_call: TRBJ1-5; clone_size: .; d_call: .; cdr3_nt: TGTGCCAGTTCAGTTAGCAATCAGCCCCAGCATTTT; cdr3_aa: CASSVSNQPQHF
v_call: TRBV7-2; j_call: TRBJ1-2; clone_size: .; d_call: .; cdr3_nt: TGTGCCAGCAGCTCCCGTCCGGGTCAGGGCGACAATGGCTACACCTTC; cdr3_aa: CASSSRPGQGDNGYTF